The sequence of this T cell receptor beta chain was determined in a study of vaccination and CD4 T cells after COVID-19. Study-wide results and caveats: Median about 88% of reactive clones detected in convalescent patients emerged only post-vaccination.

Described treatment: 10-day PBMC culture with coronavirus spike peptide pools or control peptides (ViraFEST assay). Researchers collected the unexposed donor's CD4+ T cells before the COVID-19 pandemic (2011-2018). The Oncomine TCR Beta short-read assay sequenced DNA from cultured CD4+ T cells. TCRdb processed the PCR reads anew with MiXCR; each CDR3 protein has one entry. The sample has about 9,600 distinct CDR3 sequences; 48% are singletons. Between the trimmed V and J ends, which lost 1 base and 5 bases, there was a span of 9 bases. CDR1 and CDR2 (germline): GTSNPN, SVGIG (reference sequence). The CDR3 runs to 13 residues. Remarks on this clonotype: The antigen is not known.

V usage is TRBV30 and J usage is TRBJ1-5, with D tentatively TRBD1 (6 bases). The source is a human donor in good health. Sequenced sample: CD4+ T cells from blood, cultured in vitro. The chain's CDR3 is CAWSGQEDQPQHF. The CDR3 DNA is TGTGCCTGGAGTGGACAGGAGGATCAGCCCCAGCATTTT.